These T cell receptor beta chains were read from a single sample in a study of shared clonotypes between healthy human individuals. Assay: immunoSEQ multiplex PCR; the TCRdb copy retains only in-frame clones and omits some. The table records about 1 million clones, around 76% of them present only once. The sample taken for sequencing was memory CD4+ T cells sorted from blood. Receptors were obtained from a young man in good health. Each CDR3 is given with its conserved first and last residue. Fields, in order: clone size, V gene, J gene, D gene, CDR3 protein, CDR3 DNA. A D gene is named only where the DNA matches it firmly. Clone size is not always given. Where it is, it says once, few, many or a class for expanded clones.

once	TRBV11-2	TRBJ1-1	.	CASSLTLNTEAFF	TGTGCCAGCAGCTTGACCTTGAACACTGAAGCTTTCTTT
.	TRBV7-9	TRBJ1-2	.	CASSRGDIHGYTF	TGTGCCAGCAGCCGTGGGGATATTCATGGCTACACCTTC
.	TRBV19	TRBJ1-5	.	CASSPSRGSQHF	TGTGCCAGTAGTCCCTCGAGGGGATCACAGCATTTT
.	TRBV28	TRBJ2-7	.	CASSLRGPDEEQYF	TGTGCCAGCAGTTTACGGGGCCCCGATGAGGAGCAGTACTTC
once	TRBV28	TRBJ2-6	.	CASSNQAQRGANVLTF	TGTGCCAGCAGCAACCAGGCACAGCGCGGGGCCAACGTCCTGACTTTC
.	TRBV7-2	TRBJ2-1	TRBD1	CASSQITGALEHNEQFF	TGTGCCAGCAGCCAAATTACAGGGGCCCTCGAGCACAATGAGCAGTTCTTC
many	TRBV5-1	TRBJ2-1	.	CASSLGGKYNEQFF	TGCGCCAGCAGCTTGGGCGGGAAGTACAATGAGCAGTTCTTC
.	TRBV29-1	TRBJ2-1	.	CSVEDWPERDNEQFF	TGCAGCGTTGAAGATTGGCCAGAGAGGGACAATGAGCAGTTCTTC
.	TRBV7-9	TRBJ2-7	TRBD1	CASSRLRDRVPYEQYF	TGTGCCAGCAGCCGCCTCCGGGACAGGGTTCCCTACGAGCAGTACTTC
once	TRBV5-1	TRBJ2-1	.	CASSLVGVNEQFF	TGCGCCAGCAGCCTGGTGGGGGTTAATGAGCAGTTCTTC
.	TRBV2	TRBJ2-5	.	CASSEVDRFQETQYF	TGTGCCAGCAGTGAAGTGGACAGATTCCAAGAGACCCAGTACTTC
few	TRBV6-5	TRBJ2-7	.	CASSYDSNPSYEQYF	TGTGCCAGCAGTTACGACTCGAATCCTTCCTACGAGCAGTACTTC
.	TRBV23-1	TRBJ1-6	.	CASSLGCDYNSPLHF	TGCGCCAGCAGTCTAGGGTGTGACTATAATTCACCCCTCCACTTT
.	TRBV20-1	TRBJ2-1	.	CSLGTNNEQFF	TGCAGCCTCGGGACCAACAATGAGCAGTTCTTC
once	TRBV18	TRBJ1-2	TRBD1	CASSPWTGGDGYTF	TGTGCCAGCTCACCATGGACAGGGGGAGATGGCTACACCTTC
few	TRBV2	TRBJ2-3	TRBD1	CASSVWDSHTDTQYF	TGTGCCAGCAGTGTTTGGGACAGTCACACAGATACGCAGTATTTT
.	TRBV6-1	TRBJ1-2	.	CASSYKGDYGYTF	TGTGCCAGCAGTTATAAGGGGGACTATGGCTACACCTTC
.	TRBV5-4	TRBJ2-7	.	CASSRTDVPSYEQYF	TGTGCCAGCAGCCGGACAGACGTGCCATCCTACGAGCAGTACTTC
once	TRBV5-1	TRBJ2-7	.	CASSLEGPPYEQYF	TGCGCCAGCAGCTTGGAGGGGCCTCCCTACGAGCAGTACTTC
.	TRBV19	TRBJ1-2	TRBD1	CASSHDRERGYTF	TGTGCCAGTAGCCATGACAGGGAAAGAGGCTACACCTTC
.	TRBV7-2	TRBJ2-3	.	CASSLAWSWVDTQYF	TGTGCCAGCAGCTTAGCTTGGTCTTGGGTAGATACGCAGTATTTT
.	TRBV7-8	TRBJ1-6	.	CASSLSRQGNSPLHF	TGTGCCAGCAGCTTAAGTAGGCAGGGGAATTCACCCCTCCACTTT
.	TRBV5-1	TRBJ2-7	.	CASSSPSYEQYF	TGCGCCAGCAGCTCCCCCTCATACGAGCAGTACTTC